This TCR beta chain was recovered during a study of shared clonotypes between healthy human individuals. The CDR3 has 15 residues. Germline CDR1 SNHLY, CDR2 FYNNEI. V lost 6 bases, J lost 1 base, and 4 bases stayed unmatched. This table comes from immunoSEQ multiplex PCR, and its TCRdb copy is limited to in-frame clones, with some not included. The table records some 660,000 clones, roughly 73% of them present only once. In its sample, this clone was seen many times. Its antigen is unidentified. Study results and caveats: Naive CD4 clonotype sharing across four donors was 4.5% to 6%. Memory subsets generally showed smaller estimated richness than naive subsets did. Shared clonotypes across all four donors exceeded non-shared ones in generation probability.

The sequence was collected from a woman aged 25 to 39 in good health. This chain links TRBV2 with TRBJ2-2, with 8 bases fitting TRBD2. The sequencing sample was made of memory CD4+ T cells sorted from blood. Subset reported: CD45RA-negative fraction. The CDR3 DNA reads TGTGCCAGCAGATCTACTAGCGGGAACACCGGGGAGCTGTTTTTT. Amino acid sequence: CASRSTSGNTGELFF.